Presented here are 29 T cell receptor beta chains from one specimen sequenced in a study of T cell responses to AZD1222 COVID-19 vaccine (dated by TCRdb to the early 2020s). Sample time point, as interpreted from the label and publication: about 28 days (+/-7) after the second vaccine dose. The library was made by the immunoSEQ multiplex PCR assay. As stored in TCRdb, this immuneACCESS dataset retains in-frame rearrangements with V and J assigned. A fraction of the clones does not appear; measured against another copy, unresolved V genes explain less than half of the discrepancy, and the remainder lacks a known reason. The table for this sample lists roughly 80,000 clones; about 90% of them were counted only once. The ten biggest clones cover around 1.5% of the sample. The starting material was peripheral blood, obtained 28 days after the second AZD1222 dose. These receptors were taken from an adult who received the AZD1222 COVID-19 vaccine.

The CDR3 nucleotides read TGTGCCTGGAGTGTACGAAGAAGCAATCAGCCCCAGCATTTT. Its translation is CAWSVRRSNQPQHF. V and J are TRBV30 and TRBJ1-5, with D uncertain. The V gene's germline CDR1 is GTSNPN and CDR2 SVGIG (reference sequence). CDR3 length equals 14 residues. Trimming took off 0 bases at V and 1 base at J, with 7 bases between the two ends.

V and J are TRBV5-8 and TRBJ2-3, with D perhaps matching TRBD2 (6 bases). Trimming took 2 bases from V and 4 from J, leaving 8 bases between them. The germline V gene encodes CDR1 SGHTS and CDR2 YDEGEE. This CDR3 spans 13 amino acids. The CDR3 DNA reads as TGTGCCAGCAGCTTACTAGCCCCAGATACGCAGTATTTT. Protein sequence: CASSLLAPDTQYF.

V usage is TRBV7-9 and J usage is TRBJ2-7, with D tentatively TRBD1 or TRBD2 (5 bases each). CDR1 is SEHNR, CDR2 FQNEAQ, per germline (reference sequence). This CDR3 contains 15 residues. V was clipped by 6 bases and J by 2 bases, with 17 bases between them. CDR3 in amino acids: CASSQPRGRTYEQYF. As DNA, the CDR3 is TGTGCCAGCAGTCAACCTCGGGGACGGACCTACGAGCAGTACTTC. Using reference TRBV7-9 and TRBJ2-7 for the parts outside the CDR3, the full variable domain is DTGVSQNPRHKITKRGQNVTFRCDPISEHNRLYWYRQTLGQGPEFLTYFQNEAQLEKSRLLSDRFSAERPKGSFSTLEIQRTEQGDSAMYLCASSQPRGRTYEQYFGPGTRLTVT.

The V and J genes are TRBV5-4 and TRBJ1-2; tentative D call: TRBD1 (5 bases). CDR1 and CDR2 (germline): SGHNT, YYREEE (reference sequence). Trimming shortened V by 0 bases and J by 0 bases, and 9 bases separated the two germline ends. CDR3 size: 15 residues. The CDR3 protein is CASSLVLGANYGYTF. The CDR3 DNA is TGTGCCAGCAGCTTGGTACTGGGGGCTAACTATGGCTACACCTTC.

This clone has a handful of counts. V and J are TRBV10-2 and TRBJ1-5, with TRBD1 matching 7 bases. The CDR3 extends over 15 amino acids. The V gene end was trimmed by 3 bases and the J gene end by 1 base; junction bases not matched to a gene: 3. The germline V gene encodes CDR1 WSHSY and CDR2 SAAADI. The CDR3 loop reads CASSDRGISNQPQHF. CDR3 nucleotide sequence: TGCGCCAGCAGTGACAGGGGGATCAGCAATCAGCCCCAGCATTTT.

The chain carries TRBV18 and TRBJ2-5, with 8 bases matching TRBD2. J gave up 3 bases and V 6 bases, and 6 bases lay outside the gene matches. Germline-derived CDR1 and CDR2 are KGHSH and LQKENI. There are 14 residues in the CDR3. The DNA for the CDR3 is TGTGCCAGCTCGCCGCGGGGGGCGGAAGAGACCCAGTACTTC. As protein: CASSPRGAEETQYF. The whole variable domain, filled in from reference TRBV18 and TRBJ2-5, reads NAGVMQNPRHLVRRRGQEARLRCSPMKGHSHVYWYRQLPEEGLKFMVYLQKENIIDESGMPKERFSAEFPKEGPSILRIQQVVRGDSAAYFCASSPRGAEETQYFGPGTRLLVL.

The V gene is TRBV5-5, the J gene TRBJ1-2, with a tentative D call TRBD1 (6 bases). The germline V and J ends were trimmed by 2 bases and 2 bases, with 7 bases remaining between them. This CDR3 is 13 amino acids long. Germline assignment: CDR1 SGHKS and CDR2 YYEKEE (reference sequence). In nucleotides, the CDR3 is TGTGCCAGCAGCTTTACAGGGAACTATGGCTACACCTTC. It is translated as CASSFTGNYGYTF.

This chain links TRBV28 with TRBJ2-1; TRBD2 aligns across 10 bases. The germline V gene encodes CDR1 MDHEN and CDR2 SYDVKM. The CDR3 has 14 amino acids. Trimming at V came to 8 bases and at J to 4 bases, leaving 5 bases not matched to a gene. CDR3 in amino acids: CASLPGLAYNEQFF. The CDR3 region has the DNA TGTGCCAGCCTACCGGGACTAGCGTACAATGAGCAGTTCTTC.

The V gene is TRBV6-5, the J gene TRBJ2-3, with D hard to call. V lost 5 bases to trimming and J lost 2 bases, with 14 bases between them. CDR1 and CDR2 (germline): MNHEY, SVGAGI. The CDR3 spans 15 residues. The CDR3 DNA reads as TGTGCCAGCAGTCCAAGGGCAGGAAACACAGATACGCAGTATTTT. Residues: CASSPRAGNTDTQYF.

The chain is built from TRBV4-3 and TRBJ2-3; D ambiguous. The CDR3 has 18 residues. V shed 0 bases and J shed 4 bases, with 20 bases lying between them. Germline values: CDR1 LGHNA, CDR2 YSLEER. Here the CDR3 reads CASSQEVLGVSYADTQYF. DNA of the CDR3: TGCGCCAGCAGCCAAGAGGTCCTTGGGGTCTCCTACGCAGATACGCAGTATTTT.

The chain recombines TRBV28 with TRBJ2-2; D is unclear. The germline V gene has CDR1 MDHEN and CDR2 SYDVKM. The germline V and J ends were trimmed by 6 bases and 8 bases, with 19 bases remaining between them. The CDR3 runs 15 residues. The chain's CDR3 is CASRFSGPLAGELFF. The DNA for the CDR3 is TGTGCCAGCAGGTTCTCCGGACCCCTGGCTGGGGAGCTGTTTTTT.

The chain joins TRBV5-1 to TRBJ1-4; D not resolved. The CDR3 extends over 14 amino acids. Trimming pared 0 bases from V and 3 bases from J, leaving 6 bases between. The germline V gene encodes CDR1 SGHRS and CDR2 YFSETQ. The CDR3 DNA follows: TGCGCCAGCAGCTTGGGGGCAGCTAATGAAAAACTGTTTTTT. It encodes CASSLGAANEKLFF.

The gene calls are TRBV14 and TRBJ1-2, with D unclear. The CDR3 has 14 residues. The germline gives CDR1 SGHDN, CDR2 FVKESK. V lost 4 bases to trimming and J lost 4 bases, with 13 bases between them. The CDR3 protein is CASSLSYIGYGYTF. In DNA, the CDR3 is TGTGCCAGCAGCCTTTCATATATCGGCTATGGCTACACCTTC.

V usage is TRBV14 and J usage is TRBJ2-1; the D is unclear. Trimming cost V 2 bases and J 15 bases, with 20 bases left between them. Germline CDR1 and CDR2: SGHDN and FVKESK. The CDR3 runs to 14 residues. The CDR3 protein is CASSQSTAFNTPFF. The DNA of the CDR3 is TGTGCCAGCAGCCAAAGCACAGCATTCAATACTCCGTTCTTC.

The chain uses TRBV7-2 and TRBJ1-3; no definite D call. V was trimmed by 5 bases and J by 0 bases, leaving 14 bases between them. The CDR3 runs 16 residues. The germline CDR1 and CDR2 sequences are SGHTA and FQGNSA. CDR3 loop: CASSPIGFASGNTIYF. CDR3 nucleotides: TGTGCCAGCAGCCCGATTGGGTTCGCCTCTGGAAACACCATATATTTT.

The rearrangement links TRBV5-1 to TRBJ2-3; no clear D. Looked up from germline, CDR1 is SGHRS and CDR2 is YFSETQ. Between the trimmed V and J ends, which lost 5 bases and 2 bases, there was a span of 12 bases. The CDR3 runs to 14 residues. Here the CDR3 reads CASSEDWNTDTQYF. The CDR3 bases are TGCGCCAGCAGTGAGGATTGGAACACAGATACGCAGTATTTT.

This clone occurred a few times. This chain uses TRBV7-8 with TRBJ2-7, with D maybe TRBD2 (6 bases). Trimming shortened V by 3 bases and J by 2 bases, and 11 bases separated the two germline ends. Germline V gene sequence: CDR1 SGHVS, CDR2 FQNEAQ. This CDR3 is built from 14 residues. The CDR3 coding sequence is TGTGCCAGCAGCTTTGATTCGGGGGCCTACGAGCAGTACTTC. Translated: CASSFDSGAYEQYF.

CDR3 DNA: TGTGCCAGCAGCTTCTGGGCTAGCGGGGGGACCTACACCGGGGAGCTGTTTTTT. This encodes CASSFWASGGTYTGELFF. V usage is TRBV7-6 and J usage is TRBJ2-2, with 11 bases lining up with TRBD2. The CDR3 length is 18 residues. The V and J ends lost 3 bases and 3 bases, in that order; junction bases with no gene match: 9. CDR1 and CDR2 from the germline V gene are SGHVS and FNYEAQ.

V and J are TRBV24-1 and TRBJ2-3; 9 bases line up with TRBD2. V shed 3 bases and J 4 bases; nucleotides not matched to a gene: 7. CDR3 length equals 16 residues. Germline loops: CDR1 KGHDR, CDR2 SFDVKD. CDR3 protein: CATSDPSGERADTQYF. CDR3 DNA sequence: TGTGCCACCAGTGATCCTAGCGGGGAGAGGGCAGATACGCAGTATTTT.

The chain uses TRBV4-1 and TRBJ1-4, with unresolved D. CDR1 and CDR2 (germline): MGHRA, YSYEKL. V was shortened by 1 base and J by 7 bases, with 10 bases between the two germline ends. CDR3 length equals 14 residues. The CDR3 protein is CASSQVRVVEKLFF. CDR3 sequence (DNA): TGCGCCAGCAGCCAAGTTCGTGTGGTTGAAAAACTGTTTTTT.

V is TRBV5-5 and J is TRBJ1-3; D gene unclear. The CDR3 sequence is 16 residues long. CDR1 and CDR2 (germline): SGHKS, YYEKEE (reference sequence). The V gene lost 0 bases and the J gene lost 0 bases, with 10 bases spanning the gap. As DNA, the CDR3 is TGTGCCAGCAGCTTGGCTGGGCCCAGCTCTGGAAACACCATATATTTT. The encoded protein is CASSLAGPSSGNTIYF.

V is TRBV28 and J is TRBJ2-2; no definite D call. This CDR3 spans 15 amino acids. With 3 bases removed from V and 2 bases from J, the gap between germline ends came to 10 bases. Per germline, CDR1 MDHEN and CDR2 SYDVKM. The CDR3 DNA sequence: TGTGCCAGCAGTTTGATACATACCAACACCGGGGAGCTGTTTTTT. This codes for CASSLIHTNTGELFF.

This clone was observed a handful of times. The chain combines TRBV13 with TRBJ2-2; 9 positions agree with TRBD2. This CDR3 has 18 amino acids. Germline values: CDR1 PRHDT, CDR2 FYEKMQ (reference sequence). V lost 1 base and J lost 2; bases outside the gene matches: 8. The CDR3 bases are TGTGCCAGCAGCTTAGTAGCGGGGGCCTCGATAAACACCGGGGAGCTGTTTTTT. Translated, it gives CASSLVAGASINTGELFF.

The V and J genes are TRBV5-1 and TRBJ2-7, with a tentative D call TRBD2 (6 bases). This CDR3 has 15 amino acids. Trimming cost V 2 bases and J 0 bases, with 12 bases left between them. From germline, CDR1 is SGHRS and CDR2 YFSETQ. CDR3 protein: CASSLGGAFSYEQYF. The DNA of the CDR3 is TGCGCCAGCAGCTTAGGCGGGGCTTTCTCCTACGAGCAGTACTTC.

The chain uses TRBV4-1 and TRBJ2-2; 9 positions match TRBD2. V trimming: 0 bases; J trimming: 0 bases; junction bases outside the gene matches: 8. The CDR3 has 19 amino acids. Germline V gene data show CDR1 as MGHRA and CDR2 as YSYEKL. The DNA for the CDR3 is TGCGCCAGCAGCCAAGATCGGATGACTAGCGGCGCGAACACCGGGGAGCTGTTTTTT. The encoded protein is CASSQDRMTSGANTGELFF.

This clone was recorded only once. This chain connects TRBV5-4 to TRBJ1-6, with D maybe TRBD1 (6 bases). There are 18 residues in the CDR3. Germline CDR1 reads SGHNT; CDR2 reads YYREEE (reference sequence). Trimming shortened V by 2 bases and J by 2 bases, and 17 bases separated the two germline ends. The CDR3 spells CASSFEQGAPTYNSPLHF. CDR3 DNA sequence: TGTGCCAGCAGCTTCGAACAGGGCGCTCCTACCTATAATTCACCCCTCCACTTT.

The J gene is TRBJ2-5, the V gene TRBV7-6; D possibly matches TRBD1 or TRBD2 (5 bases each). The CDR3 is 14 amino acids. V lost 5 bases, J lost 2 bases, and 12 bases lay in between. Germline loops: CDR1 SGHVS, CDR2 FNYEAQ. CDR3 nucleotides: TGTGCCAGCAGCCGTGGGACCGGTCAAGAGACCCAGTACTTC. Its translation: CASSRGTGQETQYF.

Here the CDR3 DNA reads TGTGCCTGGAGTGAGGGGTTGGGGTATCAGCCCCAGCATTTT. Translating it yields CAWSEGLGYQPQHF. This chain connects TRBV30 to TRBJ1-5; D perhaps matches TRBD1 (5 bases). Deletions cut 1 base from V and 5 bases from J, with 12 bases between. This CDR3 has 14 amino acids. Germline V gene data show CDR1 as GTSNPN and CDR2 as SVGIG (reference sequence). The full variable domain, rest sourced from reference TRBV30 and TRBJ1-5, is SQTIHQWPATLVQPVGSPLSLECTVEGTSNPNLYWYRQAAGRGLQLLFYSVGIGQISSEVPQNLSASRPQDRQFILSSKKLLLSDSGFYLCAWSEGLGYQPQHFGDGTRLSIL.

The chain is built from TRBV7-2 and TRBJ1-6; weak D call: TRBD1 (5 bases). The CDR3 runs to 14 residues. V gave up 1 base and J gave up 8 bases, with 9 bases separating them. CDR1 is SGHTA, CDR2 FQGNSA, per germline. The CDR3 protein is CASSLDGGYSPLHF. The CDR3 bases are TGTGCCAGCAGCTTAGATGGGGGTTATTCACCCCTCCACTTT.